This TCR beta chain originates from a study of blood T cell repertoires in COVID-19. V gave up 1 base and J gave up 4 bases, with 13 bases separating them. The CDR3 covers 15 residues. In germline, CDR1 is MGHRA, CDR2 YSYEKL. Assay: immunoSEQ multiplex PCR; the TCRdb copy retains only in-frame clones and omits some. The sample includes about 290,000 clones, about 89% of them seen just once. This TCR was sampled from a man aged 40-49 years with acute or convalescent COVID-19. Sequenced material: peripheral blood. This chain connects TRBV4-1 to TRBJ1-1; no reliable D call. CDR3: CASSQGREEGTEAFF. The CDR3 DNA follows: TGCGCCAGCAGCCAAGGTAGGGAAGAGGGCACTGAAGCTTTCTTT.